This T cell receptor beta chain was recorded in a study of Graves' ophthalmopathy and Graves' hyperthyroidism (dated by TCRdb to 2016 to 2019). With respect to the entire study: Peripheral blood samples were taken at the time of initial diagnosis, before any treatment was given. TCR beta repertoire signatures were used to distinguish Graves' ophthalmopathy from Graves' hyperthyroidism and to predict progression to ophthalmopathy. In total, approximately 130 blood samples were TCR-sequenced: 40 to 45 ophthalmopathy, roughly 77 hyperthyroidism and 17 hyperthyroidism-to-ophthalmopathy patients. A discovery set of 100 patients (43 ophthalmopathy, approximately 58 stable hyperthyroidism) was enrolled to explore V-J signatures distinguishing ophthalmopathy from hyperthyroidism. An independent validation cohort comprised roughly 20 hyperthyroidism patients and about 16 patients who later progressed from hyperthyroidism to ophthalmopathy. In roughly 6 hyperthyroidism patients, T-cell repertoires of thyroid tissue and blood were compared. After sampling, hyperthyroidism patients received methimazole starting at 30 mg daily, and ophthalmopathy patients received high-dose intravenous methylprednisolone.

In this sample, this clonotype turned up a few times. No cognate antigen has been identified for it. A read error is likely, as this CDR3 ends without the conserved phenylalanine or tryptophan. Hyperthyroidism was defined as stable when no progression to ophthalmopathy occurred within 18 months of follow-up. Hyperthyroidism patients were newly diagnosed, with disease duration under 2 months, and aged 18 to 65 years. Patients with other autoimmune diseases, uncontrolled infections, pregnancy or lactation were excluded from the study. Diagnosis was based on clinical symptoms, serum thyroxine, TRAb, thyroid ultrasound and orbital computed tomography. Ficoll-Paque density gradient centrifugation was used to isolate PBMCs from about 9 ml of fresh peripheral blood. Trizol reagent was used to extract the total RNA, and its quality was then checked on an Agilent 2100 Bioanalyzer. The germline V gene supplies CDR1 SGHTA and CDR2 FQGNSA. V lost 3 bases and J lost 1 base; the stretch between them is 13 bases long. The CDR3 contains 15 residues when both ends are counted. The DNA shown is the 45-base CDR3, in frame from base 1.

For repertoire sequencing, TCR beta CDR3 regions were amplified from RNA transcripts. A first-round RT-PCR used HTBI primers with the Qiagen OneStep RT-PCR kit, followed by a second-round multiplex PCR, size selection and purification. Libraries were sequenced paired-end with 100 bp reads on an Illumina HiSeq2000. Concerning the study's data processing: Reads were processed with SOAPnuke, discarding reads with adapters, uncalled bases, mean Phred below 15, or no exact constant-primer or identifier match. High-quality paired reads were merged with COPE v1.2.5. Clonotypes were defined as unique nucleotide sequences and were aligned to IMGT TRB V, D and J references using MiTCR v1.1. Analysis was restricted to V-J combinations with a frequency above 0.0001, which covered roughly 99% of repertoires. For each V-J combination, a TCR clonal expansion and chaos score was defined as F50 clonal expansion divided by the chaos observed in the TCRdist matrix. Welch's t-statistics and random forest were used to reduce the features to about a dozen V-J combinations, which were then used as input to a naive Bayes classifier. The Morisita-Horn index was used to measure how similar the thyroid and blood repertoires were. The raw public data were reprocessed by TCRdb itself: fastp quality trimming at Q25, MiXCR clonotype calling, in-frame beta chains only. CDR3 protein sequences are deduplicated, and each keeps its most common genes and DNA. The V and J calls here are based on TCRdb, not the publication. The sample records some 370,000 distinct CDR3 sequences, about a sixth of which are singletons. The top ten clonotypes cover 2.4% of the sample.

Study-level results and caveats: Ophthalmopathy was separated from stable hyperthyroidism by the 13-signature model with about 85% sensitivity and 81.08% specificity in cross-validation and with 80%/75% in the test set. Sample size was not statistically predetermined, and group allocation was not concealed from the investigators. Most expanded thyroid clonotypes with frequency above 0.001 were also detected in blood, suggesting blood repertoires may reflect the thyroid immune response. In validation, the model predicted ophthalmopathy progression with nearly 71% sensitivity and approximately 78% specificity; some 13 predicted patients were CT-confirmed with GO in a median of around 6 months.

The rearrangement joined TRBV7-2 to TRBJ2-7; too little of a D gene remains to name it. This TCR derives from an adult woman with stable Graves' hyperthyroidism. What was sequenced was peripheral blood. The DNA sequence is given as TGTGCCAGCAGCTTGGTTGGTCCCGCTTCCTACGAGCAGTACTCC. Protein translation: CASSLVGPASYEQYS.